A single sample is the source of the 10 T cell receptor beta chains below, sequenced in a study of low-dose radiotherapy and immunotherapy resistance in tumors. Alpha- and beta-chain coverage of first-strand cDNA came from TRAV- and TRBV-specific primers. The PCR that amplified TCRs ran for about 20 cycles, relying on a constant-region primer and a V-primer adapter. Each CDR3 protein is one row after TCRdb ran MiXCR on the reads. The sample lists 57,000 or so distinct CDR3 sequences, approximately 25% occurring once. Time point in this sample: before trial treatment. This specimen consisted of PBMCs, obtained before treatment. These receptors were obtained from a male donor with prostate cancer.

This clonotype has at least ten counts. This chain links TRBV30 with TRBJ2-1; D unclear. The V gene's germline CDR1 is GTSNPN and CDR2 SVGIG (reference sequence). The CDR3 has 13 residues. V lost 1 base, J lost 5 bases, and 9 bases lay in between. The CDR3 sequence is CAWSGAKDNEQFF. DNA for the CDR3: TGTGCCTGGAGTGGGGCTAAAGACAATGAGCAGTTCTTC.

This clonotype was counted between two and nine times. Being one base from a much bigger clone, this may be a read error. The chain has TRBV5-1 and TRBJ1-3; 7 bases align to TRBD1. This CDR3 region has 14 residues. The germline V gene has CDR1 SGHRS and CDR2 YFSETQ. The CDR3 DNA is TGCGCCAGCAGCACCGGGACAGCCGGAAACACCATATTTTTT. Its translation is CASSTGTAGNTIFF.

Notes on this clonotype: One base separates it from a far larger clone, so it is likely a read error. The chain links TRBV10-3 to TRBJ2-7, with 7 nucleotides matching TRBD2. CDR1 and CDR2 from the germline V gene are ENHRY and SYGVKD. The CDR3 length is 13 residues. Germline trimming cut 10 bases from V and 7 bases from J; bases unmatched to any gene: 13. In DNA form, the CDR3 reads TGTGCCAGCTCGACTAGCTCCTACAATGAGCAGTACTTC. Translating it yields CASSTSSYNEQYF.

The gene calls are TRBV7-2 and TRBJ2-1; D is ambiguous. The germline CDR1 and CDR2 sequences are SGHTA and FQGNSA. Trimming shortened V by 1 base and J by 5 bases, and 12 bases separated the two germline ends. The CDR3 sequence is 15 residues long. The CDR3 bases are TGTGCCAGCAGCTTAGGCACCGCCAGAAACAATGAGCAGTTCTTC. It encodes CASSLGTARNNEQFF.

This clonotype was observed a handful of times. The gene calls are TRBV19 and TRBJ1-1; the match to TRBD1 covers 8 bases. This CDR3 region has 17 residues. V lost 3 bases to trimming and J lost 4 bases; unmatched junction nucleotides: 13. Germline CDR1 LNHDA, CDR2 SQIVND (reference sequence). In DNA form, the CDR3 reads TGTGCCAGTAGTATGGCAGGGGGCGCGGGTTTGGGCACTGAAGCTTTCTTT. The encoded protein is CASSMAGGAGLGTEAFF.

This clonotype was observed at least ten times. The junction differs from germline at one of its ends, possibly a read error. CDR3 in amino acids: CASSLGQVNTEAFF. The DNA of the CDR3 is TGTGCCAGCAGCTTGGGACAGGTGAACACTGAAGCTTTCTTT. This sequence joins TRBV5-3 and TRBJ1-1, with TRBD1 matching over 8 bases. TRBV5-3 carries the ORF label, with uncertain function. This CDR3 comprises 14 residues.

This clonotype was picked up many times. The rearrangement links TRBV29-1 to TRBJ1-3; 11 positions agree with TRBD1. The CDR3 is 16 amino acids. The V segment lost 3 bases and the J segment 0 bases; nucleotides outside the gene matches: 4. CDR1 SQVTM and CDR2 ANQGSEA come from the germline V gene. CDR3 DNA sequence: TGCAGCGTTGACGGCGGACAGGGGGCCTCTGGAAACACCATATATTTT. This encodes CSVDGGQGASGNTIYF.

At least ten counts were recorded for this clonotype. V gene TRBV6-6 combines with J gene TRBJ2-6, with 9 bases matching TRBD2. This CDR3 has 14 amino acids. Trimming cost V 11 bases and J 2 bases; bases outside gene matches: 4. Germline V CDR1 and CDR2: MNHNY, SVGAGI (reference sequence). The CDR3 region is CAALAGPGANVLTF. The DNA for the CDR3 is TGTGCCGCCCTAGCGGGGCCTGGGGCCAACGTCCTGACTTTC.

This clonotype was counted ten times or more. The gene calls are TRBV29-1 and TRBJ2-2; no reliable D call. V was cut by 5 bases and J by 5 bases, with 9 bases left in between. The CDR3 is 12 residues long. Looked up from germline, CDR1 is SQVTM and CDR2 is ANQGSEA. DNA for the CDR3: TGCAGCGTTCGGACCAGGACCGGGGAGCTGTTTTTT. The encoded protein is CSVRTRTGELFF.

On this clonotype itself: A read error is possible here, since a much larger clone lies one base away. The chain couples TRBV7-9 to TRBJ2-7; tentative D call: TRBD2 (5 bases). This CDR3 is 15 amino acids long. CDR1 is SEHNR, CDR2 FQNEAQ, per germline (reference sequence). CDR3 sequence (DNA): TGTGCCACCAGCTTAGACCCCGGGAACTCCTACGAGCAGTACTTC. It encodes CATSLDPGNSYEQYF. The whole variable domain, filled in from reference TRBV7-9 and TRBJ2-7, reads DTGVSQNPRHKITKRGQNVTFRCDPISEHNRLYWYRQTLGQGPEFLTYFQNEAQLEKSRLLSDRFSAERPKGSFSTLEIQRTEQGDSAMYLCATSLDPGNSYEQYFGPGTRLTVT.